This T cell receptor (beta chain) was retrieved from a study of cytomegalovirus exposure and HLA in healthy donors. Study-wide points: Prior analysis indicated that the majority of TCR beta V segments exhibited productivity approximately 90% or approximately 30% of the time.

Concerning this clone: The antigen is undetermined. At one end the junction does not follow the germline gene, possibly because of a read error.

The study ran its PCR with 60 Vbeta and 13 Jbeta primers. Sequenced by immunoSEQ multiplex PCR; TCRdb stores in-frame clones only, minus some. The data hold 81,000 or so clones, with less than 65% observed a single time. The V gene's germline CDR1 is SGHRS and CDR2 YFSETQ. The length of the CDR3 is 12 residues. The chain has TRBV5-1 and TRBJ1-2; D remains ambiguous. The sample consisted of PBMCs. This clonotype was obtained from a woman in her twenties or thirties in good health and CMV-seropositive. The CDR3 loop is CASSLVRDRYPF. CDR3 sequence (DNA): TGCGCCAGCAGCTTGGTGCGTGATCGCTACCCCTTC.